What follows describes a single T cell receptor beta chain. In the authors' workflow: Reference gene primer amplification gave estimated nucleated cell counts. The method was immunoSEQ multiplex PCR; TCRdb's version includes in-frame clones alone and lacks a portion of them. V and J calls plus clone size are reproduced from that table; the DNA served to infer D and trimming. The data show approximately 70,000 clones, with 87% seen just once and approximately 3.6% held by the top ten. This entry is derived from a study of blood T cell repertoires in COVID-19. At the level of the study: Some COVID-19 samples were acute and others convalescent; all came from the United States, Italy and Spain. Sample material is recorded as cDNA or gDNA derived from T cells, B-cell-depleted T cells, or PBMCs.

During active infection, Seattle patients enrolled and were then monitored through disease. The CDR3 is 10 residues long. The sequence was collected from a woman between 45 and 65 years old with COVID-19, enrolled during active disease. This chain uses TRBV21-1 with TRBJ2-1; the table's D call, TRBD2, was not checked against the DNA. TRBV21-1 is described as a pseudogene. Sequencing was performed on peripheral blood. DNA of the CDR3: TGTGCCAGCAGCCGTAATGAGCAGTTCTTC. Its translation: CASSRNEQFF.